A selection of T cell receptor beta chains follows, all from one sample in a study of T-cell memory formation after mild COVID-19. In TCRdb, the 5' RACE reads were re-called with MiXCR into one record per CDR3 protein. The sample has roughly 300,000 distinct CDR3 sequences, 15% to 20% seen once. The material sequenced was PBMCs or a T cell subset sorted from them (not recorded which). These receptors originate from a man in his late teens or twenties who had mild COVID-19 (a few samples of this study predate the infection). Cell type and time point are not known. CDR3s include the opening cysteine and the closing phenylalanine or tryptophan. A D gene is named only where the DNA matches it firmly. For some rows the clone size is stated as once, few or many, or as a class when expanded; others skip it.

size	D	J	V	length	DNA	CDR3
few	TRBD1	TRBJ1-5	TRBV6-2/TRBV6-3	15	TGTGCCAGCAGCTCCGCAGGGGGGGGCACTCAGCCCCAGCATTTT	CASSSAGGGTQPQHF
few	.	TRBJ2-7	TRBV12-3/TRBV12-4	12	TGTGCCAGCAGTTTCGGGCTCTACGAGCAGTACTTC	CASSFGLYEQYF
.	TRBD2	TRBJ2-3	TRBV29-1	17	TGCAGCGTTGAGGACCGGGGACTAGCGGGGACCTCCGATACGCAGTATTTT	CSVEDRGLAGTSDTQYF
.	.	TRBJ2-1	TRBV20-1	12	TGCAGTGCTCGGAGGGGGTACAATGAGCAGTTCTTC	CSARRGYNEQFF
few	TRBD1	TRBJ1-1	TRBV7-2	14	TGTGCCAGCAGCTTAGCCACAGGGGTTCCTGAAGCTTTCTTT	CASSLATGVPEAFF
.	TRBD2	TRBJ2-3	TRBV29-1	15	TGCAGCGTTTACTTTGGACTAGCGGCTACAGATACGCAGTATTTT	CSVYFGLAATDTQYF
.	.	TRBJ1-3	TRBV6-6	16	TGTGCCAGCAGCCAGACTGACACTTTCTCTGGAAACACCATATATTTT	CASSQTDTFSGNTIYF
few	TRBD2	TRBJ2-4	TRBV20-1	16	TGCAGTGCAAGAAACCCACGGGGGGGTTATGGAAACATTCAGTACTTC	CSARNPRGGYGNIQYF
few	TRBD1	TRBJ1-4	TRBV7-9	14	TGTGCCAGCAAAGAGTCGGGGACAGGGAATGAACTGTTTTTT	CASKESGTGNELFF
.	.	TRBJ2-1	TRBV24-1	15	TGTGCCACCAGTGAGGTCTCCCCGGGTTCCAATGAGCAGTTCTTC	CATSEVSPGSNEQFF
.	.	TRBJ2-5	TRBV7-8	16	TGTGCCAGCAGCCCGGTGGACTTAGCAGAACTGGAGACCCAGTACTTC	CASSPVDLAELETQYF
.	TRBD1	TRBJ1-1	TRBV12-3/TRBV12-4	19	TGTGCCAGCAGCCCACAGCTTCGCAGGGGGCTTGACGTGAACACTGAAGCTTTCTTT	CASSPQLRRGLDVNTEAFF
.	.	TRBJ1-1	TRBV5-1	16	TGCGCCAGCAGCTTGGGTGGGGGGCGAGGGAACACTGAAGCTTTCTTT	CASSLGGGRGNTEAFF
.	TRBD1	TRBJ2-7	TRBV20-1	14	TGCAGTGCTTACACCGGGACAGGCTTCTACGAGCAGTACTTC	CSAYTGTGFYEQYF
few	.	TRBJ1-2	TRBV14	14	TGTGCCAGCAGCCAAGAGAGTCGGTCGCATGGCTACACCTTC	CASSQESRSHGYTF
few	.	TRBJ2-2	TRBV12-5	12	TGTGCTAGTGCAGAGGAGCCCGGGGAGCTGTTTTTT	CASAEEPGELFF
.	TRBD1	TRBJ2-7	TRBV12-3/TRBV12-4	14	TGTGCCAGCAGTAGATCCGGGACAGGGAACGAGCAGTACTTC	CASSRSGTGNEQYF
many	.	TRBJ2-3	TRBV6-6	15	TGTGCCAGCAGTTACTCGTCAGGGAGCACAGATACGCAGTATTTT	CASSYSSGSTDTQYF
.	.	TRBJ1-1	TRBV2	15	TGTGCCAGCAGTGAATCGTGGAGCCGGGGTACTGAAGCTTTCTTT	CASSESWSRGTEAFF
.	.	TRBJ1-1	TRBV20-1	13	TGCAGTGCGCAGGGGAGGGTGAACACTGAAGCTTTCTTT	CSAQGRVNTEAFF
few	.	TRBJ1-2	TRBV5-5	15	TGTGCCAGCAGCTTGGAAGAGGGCAGGAGCTATGGCTACACCTTC	CASSLEEGRSYGYTF
few	TRBD1	TRBJ2-4	TRBV5-1	17	TGCGCCAGCAGCTTGTCCAACAGGGGGCTAACCAAAAACATTCAGTACTTC	CASSLSNRGLTKNIQYF
.	.	TRBJ1-5	TRBV7-2	14	TGTGCCAGCAGCCCCAGGGAATTTGGTCAGCCCCAGCATTTT	CASSPREFGQPQHF
.	.	TRBJ2-7	TRBV7-2	12	TGTGCCAGCGGTAACCGGGCTGACGAGCAGTACTTC	CASGNRADEQYF
.	TRBD1	TRBJ2-5	TRBV10-3	17	TGTGCCATCAGTGAACATGGGACAGGAGATACTTGGGAGACCCAGTACTTC	CAISEHGTGDTWETQYF
.	TRBD2	TRBJ2-3	TRBV6-5	21	TGTGCCAGCAGTATTACTCCGGGGACTAGCGGGGGGCCGGGTAGGGGAGATACGCAGTATTTT	CASSITPGTSGGPGRGDTQYF
.	.	TRBJ1-2	TRBV5-6	13	TGTGCCAGCAGCCTAGGACTGCAATATGGCTACACCTTC	CASSLGLQYGYTF
.	.	TRBJ2-1	TRBV7-2	12	TGTGCCAGCAGCTTAGACTGGAAAGAGCAGTTCTTC	CASSLDWKEQFF